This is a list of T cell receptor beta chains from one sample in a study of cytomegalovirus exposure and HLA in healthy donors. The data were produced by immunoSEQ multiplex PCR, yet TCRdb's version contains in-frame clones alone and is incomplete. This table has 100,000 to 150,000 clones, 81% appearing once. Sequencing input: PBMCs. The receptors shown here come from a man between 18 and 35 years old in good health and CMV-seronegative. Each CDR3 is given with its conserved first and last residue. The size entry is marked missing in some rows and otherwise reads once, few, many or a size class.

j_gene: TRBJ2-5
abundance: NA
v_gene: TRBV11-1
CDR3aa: CASSPPGLKETQYF

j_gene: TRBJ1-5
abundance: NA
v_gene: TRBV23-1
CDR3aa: CASSHGGVGNQPQHF

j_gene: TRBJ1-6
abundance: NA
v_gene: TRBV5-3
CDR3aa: CARTPGQGNSPLHF

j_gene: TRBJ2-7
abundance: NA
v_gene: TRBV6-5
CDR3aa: CASSYRQGSSYEQYF

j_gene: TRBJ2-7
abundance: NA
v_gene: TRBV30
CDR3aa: CAWSVPLGPRSSYEQYF

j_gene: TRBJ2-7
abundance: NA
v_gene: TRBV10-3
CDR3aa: CAISWTGDSYEQYF

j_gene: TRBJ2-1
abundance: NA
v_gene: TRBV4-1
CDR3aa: CASSQAGTGNEQFF

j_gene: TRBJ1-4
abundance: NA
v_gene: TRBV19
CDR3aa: CASSIQGGNEKLFF

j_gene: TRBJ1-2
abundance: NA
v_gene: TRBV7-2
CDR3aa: CASSLEPNMPWQGVYGYTF

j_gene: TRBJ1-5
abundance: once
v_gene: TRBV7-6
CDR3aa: CASSPSVDRSNQPQHF

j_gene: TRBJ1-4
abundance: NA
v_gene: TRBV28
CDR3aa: CASSLPTGVVEKLFF

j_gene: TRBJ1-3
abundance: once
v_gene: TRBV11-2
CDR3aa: CASSFRTGRGNTIYF

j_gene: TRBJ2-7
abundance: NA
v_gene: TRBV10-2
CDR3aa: CASRDSGGVVYEQYF

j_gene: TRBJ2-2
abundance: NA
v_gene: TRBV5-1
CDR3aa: CASSDGTGWTGELFF

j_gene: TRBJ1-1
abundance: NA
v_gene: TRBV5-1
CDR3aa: CASSLGPGQGATEAFF

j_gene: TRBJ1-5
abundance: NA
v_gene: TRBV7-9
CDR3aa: CASSLGGSEPQHF

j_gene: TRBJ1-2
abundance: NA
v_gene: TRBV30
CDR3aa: CAWSDIGINYGYTF

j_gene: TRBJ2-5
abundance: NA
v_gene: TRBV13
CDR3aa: CASSRTVGEAQYF

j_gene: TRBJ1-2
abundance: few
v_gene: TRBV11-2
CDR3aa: CASKGQSYGYTF

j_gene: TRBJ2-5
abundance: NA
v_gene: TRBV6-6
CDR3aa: CASSRGAGQNQETQYF

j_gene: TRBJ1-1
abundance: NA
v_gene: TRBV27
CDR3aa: CASRWETGRTEAFF

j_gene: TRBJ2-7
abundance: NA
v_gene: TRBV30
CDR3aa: CAWSGLAGGEQYF

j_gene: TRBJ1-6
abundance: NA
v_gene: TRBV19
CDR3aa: CASSIVTGQSNSPLHF

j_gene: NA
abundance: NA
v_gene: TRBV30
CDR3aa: CAGDRLGHEQYF

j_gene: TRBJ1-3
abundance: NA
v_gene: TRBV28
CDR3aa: CASSPLGLSGNTIYF

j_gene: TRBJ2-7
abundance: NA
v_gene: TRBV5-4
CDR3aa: CASSRLSDRGNEQYF

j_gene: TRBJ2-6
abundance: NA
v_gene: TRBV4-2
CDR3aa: CASSQVSSGANVLTF

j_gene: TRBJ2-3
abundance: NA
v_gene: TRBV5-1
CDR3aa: CASSPGQGLNTQYF